This T cell receptor beta chain was observed in a study of blood T cell repertoires in COVID-19. Study overall: Acute and convalescent COVID-19 samples came from the United States, Italy and Spain.

This clone was counted a single time. How the authors handled the data: Counts of nucleated cells, estimated from reference gene primer amplification, were obtained. Measured with immunoSEQ multiplex PCR; TCRdb has only the in-frame clones, and not every one. That table gives V, J and clone size, and the DNA gave D and trimming. The table has a few hundred thousand clones, about nine tenths seen once. Sample: peripheral blood. The TCR sequence derives from a young man with active or convalescent COVID-19.

CDR3 nucleotide sequence: TGTGCCAGCAGCTTCGGCGGGGGGCCGGGGAATGAGCAGTTCTTC. Its protein is CASSFGGGPGNEQFF. The chain employs TRBV7-9 and TRBJ2-1, with 8 bases that match TRBD2. The CDR3 runs to 15 residues. V lost 3 bases to trimming and J lost 7 bases; unmatched junction nucleotides: 8. Germline V gives CDR1 SEHNR, CDR2 FQNEAQ (reference sequence).